This T cell receptor beta chain stems from a study of T cell responses to AZD1222 COVID-19 vaccine. TCRdb's copy holds only in-frame clones and misses some; the assay was immunoSEQ multiplex PCR. The repertoire holds 150,000 or so clones, with about 91% as singletons. Whole-study results and caveats: Only 5 or 6 AZD1222 recipients were seropositive at baseline. Possibly, clonal diversity was underestimated; donors were largely white British and included more females. Spike was spanned by vaccine-associated CD4 TCRs, which were dominant at 160-218 and 743-854. Spike-specific TCR breadth and depth were elevated following two AZD1222 doses.

A word on this clone: Its antigen is still unknown.

Germline CDR1 reads SGHNT; CDR2 reads YYREEE (reference sequence). The CDR3 totals 15 residues. The V and J ends lost 4 bases and 3 bases respectively, with 16 bases between them. The sequence was collected from an adult who received the AZD1222 COVID-19 vaccine. This specimen consisted of peripheral blood, obtained 28 days after the second AZD1222 dose. The V call is TRBV5-4, the J call TRBJ1-1; D remains ambiguous. Here the CDR3 reads CASSVGPPGDTEAFF. The CDR3 nucleotides read TGTGCCAGCAGCGTAGGACCCCCTGGGGACACTGAAGCTTTCTTT. Based on the CDR3 plus reference TRBV5-4 and TRBJ1-1, the full variable domain is ETGVTQSPTHLIKTRGQQVTLRCSSQSGHNTVSWYQQALGQGPQFIFQYYREEENGRGNFPPRFSGLQFPNYSSELNVNALELDDSALYLCASSVGPPGDTEAFFGQGTRLTVV.